This T cell receptor beta chain was sequenced for a study of cytomegalovirus exposure and HLA in healthy donors. Background on the study: Prior work identified 95 million to 120 million unique TCR beta sequences in 150 million to 200 million T cells. Ancestry clustering placed around four fifths of roughly 410 genotyped donors in the Caucasian-associated cluster. General study results and limits: TCR association rates varied by HLA locus in a later analysis, with DRB1 highest and HLA-C lowest.

PCR amplification relied on 60 Vbeta primers (plus 13 Jbeta primers). Sequencing was performed with immunoSEQ multiplex PCR; in TCRdb, only in-frame clones are kept and a portion is missing. This table has fewer than 110,000 clones, about three quarters appearing once. The germline V gene has CDR1 ENHRY and CDR2 SYGVKD. The CDR3 loop spans 14 amino acids. Unmatched junction bases numbered 11, after V lost 3 bases and J lost 14 bases. This clone is medium-sized in the sample. Its cognate antigen is unknown. This receptor was identified in a man aged 30-40 years in good health and CMV-seronegative. Sequencing used PBMCs. The chain combines TRBV10-3 with TRBJ2-1; 9 positions match TRBD2. In nucleotides, the CDR3 is TGTGCCATCAGTGAAGGTAGCGGGAGCCCCGGGGAGTTCTTC. It codes for CAISEGSGSPGEFF.